Below, 15 T cell receptor beta chains from the same sample are listed, as sequenced in a study of T cells in Graves' hyperthyroidism and ophthalmopathy. Amplification of TCR beta CDR3 regions was performed using RNA transcripts as template. A set of HTBI primers served as the primers for a first-round RT-PCR of the TCR CDR3. TCRdb itself ran the multiplex PCR reads through MiXCR, one entry per CDR3 protein. The sample yields 550,000 to 800,000 distinct CDR3 sequences, about 17% seen once. Sequencing was carried out using blood. The receptors stem from a man younger than 30 with Graves' hyperthyroidism.

Ten or more counts support this clonotype. The CDR3 region is CASSRSRGGRSDTQYF. CDR3 nucleotide sequence: TGTGCCAGCAGTCGCTCCCGGGGCGGGAGATCGGATACGCAGTATTTT. The chain couples TRBV6-2 or TRBV6-3 to TRBJ2-3, with 7 bases that match TRBD2. This CDR3 is built from 16 residues. Germline CDR1 reads MNHEY; CDR2 reads SVGEGT. Germline trimming cut 5 bases from V and 6 bases from J; bases unmatched to any gene: 14.

J is TRBJ2-7 and V is TRBV7-9; 8 nucleotides agree with TRBD2. V dropped 1 base and J dropped 3; count of bases not matched to a gene: 14. The V gene's germline CDR1 is SEHNR and CDR2 FQNEAQ (reference sequence). The CDR3 loop spans 18 amino acids. This chain's CDR3 is CASSLEEGLGPPLYEQYF. Written as DNA, the CDR3 is TGTGCCAGCAGCTTAGAAGAGGGACTAGGCCCACCCCTCTACGAGCAGTACTTC.

This clonotype was detected many times. The genes are TRBV6-2 or TRBV6-3 and TRBJ1-1; D is ambiguous. The CDR3 loop spans 13 amino acids. Germline CDR1 reads MNHEY; CDR2 reads SVGEGT. The germline V and J ends were trimmed by 6 bases and 8 bases, with 16 bases remaining between them. The CDR3 spells CASRYRQATEAFF. The CDR3 DNA sequence: TGTGCCAGCAGGTATAGACAAGCTACAGAAGCTTTCTTT.

This clonotype was found a few times. The CDR3: CASSSDSSGDTQYF. As DNA, the CDR3 is TGCGCCAGCAGCTCGGACAGTTCGGGAGATACGCAGTATTTT. V and J are TRBV5-1 and TRBJ2-3; a weak D match, TRBD1 (6 bases). Between the trimmed V and J ends, which lost 3 bases and 5 bases, there was a span of 13 bases. The germline V gene has CDR1 SGHRS and CDR2 YFSETQ. This CDR3 spans 14 amino acids.

At least ten counts were recorded for this clonotype. The chain has TRBV6-2 or TRBV6-3 and TRBJ2-7, with 9 bases fitting TRBD2. Germline CDR1 reads MNHEY; CDR2 reads SVGEGT. CDR3 size: 16 residues. V lost 2 bases and J lost 1; bases outside the gene matches: 6. CDR3 sequence (DNA): TGTGCCAGCAGTTACGGCCTAGCGGGACGATCCTACGAGCAGTACTTC. It specifies CASSYGLAGRSYEQYF.

Points on this clonotype: The junction differs from germline at one of its ends, possibly a read error. The chain recombines TRBV29-1 with TRBJ2-2, with 10 bases identical to TRBD1. The CDR3 spans 16 residues. CDR1 and CDR2 (germline): SQVTM, ANQGSEA. CDR3 nucleotides: TGCAGCGTTGAGTGGCGACAGGGGGCGAATACCGGGGAGCTGTTTTTT. Translation gives CSVEWRQGANTGELFF.

This clonotype was counted at least ten times. The genes are TRBV7-2 and TRBJ2-7; 9 bases are a match to TRBD1. Germline V gene data show CDR1 as SGHTA and CDR2 as FQGNSA. This CDR3 region has 16 residues. J lost 0 bases, V lost 5 bases, and 8 bases had no gene match. CDR3 protein: CASSRTGTGNSYEQYF. Written as DNA, the CDR3 is TGTGCCAGCAGCCGAACCGGGACAGGGAACTCCTACGAGCAGTACTTC. The full variable domain, its missing parts supplied by reference TRBV7-2 and TRBJ2-7, is GAGVSQSPSNKVTEKGKDVELRCDPISGHTALYWYRQSLGQGLEFLIYFQGNSAPDKSGLPSDRFSAERTGGSVSTLTIQRTQQEDSAVYLCASSRTGTGNSYEQYFGPGTRLTVT.

The chain is built from TRBV27 and TRBJ2-7; maybe TRBD1 (6 bases). Germline CDR1 is MNHEY and CDR2 is SMNVEV (reference sequence). The CDR3 has 13 residues. V lost 6 bases to trimming and J lost 2 bases, with 11 bases between them. For the CDR3, the DNA is TGTGCCAGCAGACCGGGACAAGCCTACGAGCAGTACTTC. Translation gives CASRPGQAYEQYF.

The genes are TRBV7-9 and TRBJ2-5; 8 nucleotides match TRBD2. In germline, CDR1 is SEHNR, CDR2 FQNEAQ (reference sequence). V lost 3 bases and J lost 3; bases outside the gene matches: 6. The CDR3 is 15 residues long. The CDR3 nucleotides read TGTGCCAGCAGCTTCTGGCTAGCGGGTGAAGAGACCCAGTACTTC. Encoded protein: CASSFWLAGEETQYF.

This clonotype was detected many times. This chain connects TRBV28 to TRBJ2-1; perhaps TRBD2 as D (5 bases). Trimming cost V 5 bases and J 9 bases, with 17 bases left between them. The CDR3 runs to 14 residues. CDR1 MDHEN and CDR2 SYDVKM come from the germline V gene. This CDR3 reads CASSPLDSPGEQFF. CDR3 DNA sequence: TGTGCCAGCAGTCCTCTGGACTCCCCGGGTGAGCAGTTCTTC.

This clonotype was detected a few times. This chain links TRBV5-6 with TRBJ2-7; perhaps TRBD1 as D (7 bases). The CDR3 spans 15 residues. Germline CDR1 is SGHDT and CDR2 is YYEEEE. V lost 1 base and J 3 bases, leaving 14 bases between the germline ends. The CDR3 nucleotides are TGTGCCAGCAGCTTGTTGGGGCAGGGGGGCTACGAGCAGTACTTC. Its protein is CASSLLGQGGYEQYF. Variable domain in full (rest from reference TRBV5-6 and TRBJ2-7): DAGVTQSPTHLIKTRGQQVTLRCSPKSGHDTVSWYQQALGQGPQFIFQYYEEEERQRGNFPDRFSGHQFPNYSSELNVNALLLGDSALYLCASSLLGQGGYEQYFGPGTRLTVT.

This clonotype was seen only a few times. The gene calls are TRBV4-1 and TRBJ2-2; possibly TRBD2 for D (7 bases). The CDR3 length is 18 residues. V was pared by 0 bases and J by 4 bases, with 18 bases between. Germline values: CDR1 MGHRA, CDR2 YSYEKL. The CDR3, as DNA: TGCGCCAGCAGCCAAGAACCTCCCACAGGGAGGGCCACCGGGGAGCTGTTTTTT. This sequence encodes CASSQEPPTGRATGELFF.

The J gene is TRBJ2-6, the V gene TRBV2; TRBD1 agrees at 8 bases. Germline trimming cut 8 bases from V and 2 bases from J; bases unmatched to any gene: 8. The germline CDR1 and CDR2 sequences are SNHLY and FYNNEI. The CDR3 has 16 amino acids. The CDR3 DNA reads TGTGCCAGCCTAAAGGACAGGGTTCCTGGGGCCAACGTCCTGACTTTC. Amino acid sequence: CASLKDRVPGANVLTF.

This clonotype was seen a few times. The chain has TRBV28 and TRBJ1-4; no clear D gene. The CDR3 contains 13 residues. Germline V gene sequence: CDR1 MDHEN, CDR2 SYDVKM. V lost 8 bases and J lost 3, with 10 bases in between. As DNA, the CDR3 is TGTGCCAGCTGTCCGGGCCCTAATGAAAAACTGTTTTTT. Its translation is CASCPGPNEKLFF.

This clonotype was detected a few times. J is TRBJ2-7 and V is TRBV2, with D perhaps given as TRBD1 or TRBD2 (5 bases each). This CDR3 is built from 14 residues. The V and J ends lost 6 bases and 1 base respectively, with 13 bases between them. CDR1 is SNHLY, CDR2 FYNNEI, per germline. The CDR3 is CASRGDGPSYEQYF. The CDR3 DNA sequence: TGTGCCAGCAGGGGGGACGGGCCGTCCTACGAGCAGTACTTC.